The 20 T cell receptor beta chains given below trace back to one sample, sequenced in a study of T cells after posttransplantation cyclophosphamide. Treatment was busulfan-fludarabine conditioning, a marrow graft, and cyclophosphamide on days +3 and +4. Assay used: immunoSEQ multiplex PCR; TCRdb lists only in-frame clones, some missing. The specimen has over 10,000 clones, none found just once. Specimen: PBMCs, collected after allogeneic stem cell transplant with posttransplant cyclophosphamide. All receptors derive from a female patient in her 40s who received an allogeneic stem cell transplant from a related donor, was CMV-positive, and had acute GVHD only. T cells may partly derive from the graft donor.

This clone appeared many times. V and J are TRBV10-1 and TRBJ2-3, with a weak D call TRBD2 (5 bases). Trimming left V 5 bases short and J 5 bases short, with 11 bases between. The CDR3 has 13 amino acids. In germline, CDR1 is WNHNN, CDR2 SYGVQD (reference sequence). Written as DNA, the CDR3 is TGCGCCAGCAGTACTAGGGCGGAAGATACGCAGTATTTT. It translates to CASSTRAEDTQYF.

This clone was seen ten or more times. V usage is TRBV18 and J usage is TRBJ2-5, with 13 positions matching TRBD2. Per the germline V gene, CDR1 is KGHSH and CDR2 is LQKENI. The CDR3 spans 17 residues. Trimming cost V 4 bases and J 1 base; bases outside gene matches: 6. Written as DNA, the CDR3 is TGTGCCAGCTCACGGTCGACTAGCGGGGGGACCCAAGAGACCCAGTACTTC. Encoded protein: CASSRSTSGGTQETQYF.

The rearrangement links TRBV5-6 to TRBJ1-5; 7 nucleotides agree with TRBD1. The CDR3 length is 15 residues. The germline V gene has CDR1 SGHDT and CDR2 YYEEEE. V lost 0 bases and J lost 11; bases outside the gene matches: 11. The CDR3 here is CASSLVGGQRSAQHF. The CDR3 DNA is TGTGCCAGCAGCTTGGTAGGGGGCCAGAGATCAGCCCAGCATTTT.

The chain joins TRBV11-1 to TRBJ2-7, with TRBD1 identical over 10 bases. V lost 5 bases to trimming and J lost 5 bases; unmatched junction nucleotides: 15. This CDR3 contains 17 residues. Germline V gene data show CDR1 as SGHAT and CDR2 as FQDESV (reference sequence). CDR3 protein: CASSPIRGDRGVDEQYF. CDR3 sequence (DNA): TGTGCCAGCAGCCCTATCCGGGGGGACAGGGGAGTCGACGAGCAGTACTTC.

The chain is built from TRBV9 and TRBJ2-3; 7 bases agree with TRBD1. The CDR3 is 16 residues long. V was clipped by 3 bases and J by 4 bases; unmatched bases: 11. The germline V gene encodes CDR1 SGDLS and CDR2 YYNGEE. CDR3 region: CASSAQDTGAADTQYF. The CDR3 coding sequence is TGTGCCAGCAGCGCACAGGACACAGGGGCGGCAGATACGCAGTATTTT.

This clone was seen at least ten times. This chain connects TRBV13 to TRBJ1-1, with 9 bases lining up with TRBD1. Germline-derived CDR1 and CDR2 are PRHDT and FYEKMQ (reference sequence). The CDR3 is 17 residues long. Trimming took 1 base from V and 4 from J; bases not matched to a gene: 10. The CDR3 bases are TGTGCCAGCAGCTTAGCGGACAGGGGATTCGCGGGCACTGAAGCTTTCTTT. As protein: CASSLADRGFAGTEAFF.

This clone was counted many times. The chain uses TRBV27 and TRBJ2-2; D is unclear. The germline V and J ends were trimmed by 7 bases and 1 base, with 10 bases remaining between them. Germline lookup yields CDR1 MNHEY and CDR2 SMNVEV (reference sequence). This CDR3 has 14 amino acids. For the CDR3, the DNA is TGTGCCAGCAACCTTAGAGGGAACACCGGGGAGCTGTTTTTT. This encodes CASNLRGNTGELFF.

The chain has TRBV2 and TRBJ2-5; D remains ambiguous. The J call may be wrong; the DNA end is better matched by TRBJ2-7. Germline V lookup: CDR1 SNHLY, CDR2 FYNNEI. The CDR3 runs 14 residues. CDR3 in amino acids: CASSEARTPYEQYF. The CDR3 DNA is TGTGCCAGCAGTGAAGCCCGTACCCCCTACGAGCAGTACTTC.

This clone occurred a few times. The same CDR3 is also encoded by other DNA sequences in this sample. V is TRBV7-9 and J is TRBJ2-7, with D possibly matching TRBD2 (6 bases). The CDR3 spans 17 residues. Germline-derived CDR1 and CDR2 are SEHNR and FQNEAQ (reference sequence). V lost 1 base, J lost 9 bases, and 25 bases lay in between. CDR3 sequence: CASSLGPSDGPTAGQYF. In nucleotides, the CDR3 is TGTGCCAGCAGCTTAGGGCCTAGCGACGGACCCACTGCGGGGCAGTACTTC.

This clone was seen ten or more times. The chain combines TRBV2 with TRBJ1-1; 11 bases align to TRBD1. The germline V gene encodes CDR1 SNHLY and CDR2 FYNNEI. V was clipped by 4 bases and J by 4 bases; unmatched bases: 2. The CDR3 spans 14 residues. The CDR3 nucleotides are TGTGCCAGCAGTGGGGACAGGGGGGGCACTGAAGCTTTCTTT. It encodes CASSGDRGGTEAFF.

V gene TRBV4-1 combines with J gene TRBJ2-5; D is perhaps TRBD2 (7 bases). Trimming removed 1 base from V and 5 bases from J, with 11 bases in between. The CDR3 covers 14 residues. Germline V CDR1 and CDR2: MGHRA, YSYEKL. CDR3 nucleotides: TGCGCCAGCAGCCAAGTGGGAGGGGGGGAGACCCAGTACTTC. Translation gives CASSQVGGGETQYF.

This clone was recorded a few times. The chain's CDR3 is CASSGTSGSYNEQFF. CDR3 DNA: TGTGCCAGCAGTGGGACTAGCGGGTCTTACAATGAGCAGTTCTTC. The chain combines TRBV2 with TRBJ2-1, with TRBD2 matching over 11 bases. Germline lookup yields CDR1 SNHLY and CDR2 FYNNEI. The V segment lost 4 bases and the J segment 4 bases; nucleotides outside the gene matches: 3. This CDR3 has 15 residues.

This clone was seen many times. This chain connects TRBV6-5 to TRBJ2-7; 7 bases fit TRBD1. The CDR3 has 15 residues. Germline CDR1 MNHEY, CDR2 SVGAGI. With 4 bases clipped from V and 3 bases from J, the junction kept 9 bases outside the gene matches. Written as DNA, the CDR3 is TGTGCCAGCAGTTCTGACAGGGTGGGGCTCTACGAGCAGTACTTC. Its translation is CASSSDRVGLYEQYF.

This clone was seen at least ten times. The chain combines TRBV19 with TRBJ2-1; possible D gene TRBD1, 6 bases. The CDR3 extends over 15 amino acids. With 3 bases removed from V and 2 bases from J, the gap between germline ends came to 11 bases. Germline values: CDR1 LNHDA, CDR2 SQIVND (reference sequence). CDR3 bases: TGTGCCAGTAGTATGGACAGATCCCCCTACAATGAGCAGTTCTTC. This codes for CASSMDRSPYNEQFF.

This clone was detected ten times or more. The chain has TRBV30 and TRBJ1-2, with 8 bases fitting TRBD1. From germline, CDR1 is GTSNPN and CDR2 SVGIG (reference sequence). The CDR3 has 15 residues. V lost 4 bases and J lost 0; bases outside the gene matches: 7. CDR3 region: CAWNTGTGTNYGYTF. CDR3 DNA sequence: TGTGCCTGGAATACCGGGACAGGCACTAACTATGGCTACACCTTC.

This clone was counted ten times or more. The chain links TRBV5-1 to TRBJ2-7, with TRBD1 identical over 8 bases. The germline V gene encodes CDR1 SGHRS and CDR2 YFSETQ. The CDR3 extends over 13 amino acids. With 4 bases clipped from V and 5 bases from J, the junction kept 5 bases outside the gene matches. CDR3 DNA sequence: TGCGCCAGCAGCATGGACAGGGTCAACGAGCAGTACTTC. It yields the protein CASSMDRVNEQYF.

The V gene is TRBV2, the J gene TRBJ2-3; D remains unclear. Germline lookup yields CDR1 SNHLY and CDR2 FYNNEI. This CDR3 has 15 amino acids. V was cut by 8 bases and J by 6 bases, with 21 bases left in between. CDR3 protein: CASRLPFGSADTQYF. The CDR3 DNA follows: TGTGCCAGCCGACTGCCCTTCGGGTCAGCCGATACGCAGTATTTT.

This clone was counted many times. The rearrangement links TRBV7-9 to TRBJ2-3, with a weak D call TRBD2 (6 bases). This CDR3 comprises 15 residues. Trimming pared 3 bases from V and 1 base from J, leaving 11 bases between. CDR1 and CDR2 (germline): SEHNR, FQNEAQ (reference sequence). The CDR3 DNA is TGTGCCAGCAGCTTTTACACGGGGGGCACAGATACGCAGTATTTT. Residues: CASSFYTGGTDTQYF. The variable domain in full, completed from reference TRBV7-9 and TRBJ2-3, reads DTGVSQNPRHKITKRGQNVTFRCDPISEHNRLYWYRQTLGQGPEFLTYFQNEAQLEKSRLLSDRFSAERPKGSFSTLEIQRTEQGDSAMYLCASSFYTGGTDTQYFGPGTRLTVL.

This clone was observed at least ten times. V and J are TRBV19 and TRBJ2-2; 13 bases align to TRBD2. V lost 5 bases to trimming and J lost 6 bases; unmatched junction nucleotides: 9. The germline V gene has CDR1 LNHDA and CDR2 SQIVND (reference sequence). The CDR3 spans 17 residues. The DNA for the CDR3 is TGTGCCAGTAGTCCTACTAGCGGGAGGGCGAATGCCGGGGAGCTGTTTTTT. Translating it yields CASSPTSGRANAGELFF. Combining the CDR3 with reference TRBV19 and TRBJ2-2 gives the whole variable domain DGGITQSPKYLFRKEGQNVTLSCEQNLNHDAMYWYRQDPGQGLRLIYYSQIVNDFQKGDIAEGYSVSREKKESFPLTVTSAQKNPTAFYLCASSPTSGRANAGELFFGEGSRLTVL.

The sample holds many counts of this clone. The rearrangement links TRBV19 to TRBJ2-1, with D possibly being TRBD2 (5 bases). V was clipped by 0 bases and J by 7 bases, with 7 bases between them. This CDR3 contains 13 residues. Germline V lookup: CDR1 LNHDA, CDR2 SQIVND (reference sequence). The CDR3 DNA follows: TGTGCCAGTAGTATAGATGGGAGAAATGAGCAGTTCTTC. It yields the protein CASSIDGRNEQFF.